Described below is a single TCR beta chain sequence and its context. The CDR3 consists of 14 residues. Trimming shortened V by 4 bases and J by 0 bases, and 12 bases separated the two germline ends. CDR1 is SQVTM and CDR2 is ANQGSEA in the germline V gene. The data originate from a study of blood T cell repertoires in COVID-19. TCRdb's table, derived via immunoSEQ multiplex PCR, lists solely in-frame clones and lacks some. The table includes 90,000 to 130,000 clones, roughly 84% detected once. The origin of this receptor is a man between 40 and 49 years old with acute or convalescent COVID-19. V and J are TRBV29-1 and TRBJ1-1; TRBD1 is a possible D gene (5 bases). The sample was peripheral blood. CDR3 residues: CSVASSGLNTEAFF. The CDR3, as DNA: TGCAGCGTTGCTTCGTCAGGGCTGAACACTGAAGCTTTCTTT.